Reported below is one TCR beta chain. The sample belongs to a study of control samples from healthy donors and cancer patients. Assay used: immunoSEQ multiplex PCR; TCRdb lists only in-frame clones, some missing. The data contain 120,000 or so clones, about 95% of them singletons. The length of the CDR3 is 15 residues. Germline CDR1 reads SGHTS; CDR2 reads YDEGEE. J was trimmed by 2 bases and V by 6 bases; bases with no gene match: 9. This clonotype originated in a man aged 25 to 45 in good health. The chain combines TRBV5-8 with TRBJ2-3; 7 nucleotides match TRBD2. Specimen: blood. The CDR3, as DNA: TGTGCCAGCACCCTACGGGGGGTGCCCACAGATACGCAGTATTTT. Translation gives CASTLRGVPTDTQYF.